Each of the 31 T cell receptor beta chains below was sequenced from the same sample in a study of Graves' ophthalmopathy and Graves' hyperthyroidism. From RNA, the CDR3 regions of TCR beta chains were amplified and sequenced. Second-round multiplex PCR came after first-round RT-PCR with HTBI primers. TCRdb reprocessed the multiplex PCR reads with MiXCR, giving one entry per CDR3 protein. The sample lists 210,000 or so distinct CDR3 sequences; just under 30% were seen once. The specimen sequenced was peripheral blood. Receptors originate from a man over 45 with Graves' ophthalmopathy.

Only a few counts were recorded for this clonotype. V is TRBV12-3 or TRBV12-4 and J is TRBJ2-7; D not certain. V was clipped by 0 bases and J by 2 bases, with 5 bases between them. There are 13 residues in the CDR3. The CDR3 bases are TGTGCCAGCAGTTTAGCGGGTACCTACGAGCAGTACTTC. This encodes CASSLAGTYEQYF.

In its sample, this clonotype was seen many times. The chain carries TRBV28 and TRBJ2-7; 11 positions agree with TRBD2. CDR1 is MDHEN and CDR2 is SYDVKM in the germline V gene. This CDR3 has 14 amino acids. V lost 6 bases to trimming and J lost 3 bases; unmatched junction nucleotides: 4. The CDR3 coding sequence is TGTGCCAGCAGCAGTAGCGGGAGGGACTACGAGCAGTACTTC. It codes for CASSSSGRDYEQYF.

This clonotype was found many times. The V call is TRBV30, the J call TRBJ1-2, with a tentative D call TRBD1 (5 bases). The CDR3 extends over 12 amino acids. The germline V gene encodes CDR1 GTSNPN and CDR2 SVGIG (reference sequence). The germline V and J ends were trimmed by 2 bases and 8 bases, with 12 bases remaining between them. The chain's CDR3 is CAWSPQGIGYTF. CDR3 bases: TGTGCCTGGAGTCCCCAGGGTATCGGCTACACCTTC.

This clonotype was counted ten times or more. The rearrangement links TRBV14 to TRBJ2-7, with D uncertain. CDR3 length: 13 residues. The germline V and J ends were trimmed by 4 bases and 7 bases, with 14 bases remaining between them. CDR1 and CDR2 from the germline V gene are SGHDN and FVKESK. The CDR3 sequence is CASSPWSRREQYF. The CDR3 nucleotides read TGTGCCAGCAGCCCTTGGTCAAGGCGGGAGCAGTACTTC.

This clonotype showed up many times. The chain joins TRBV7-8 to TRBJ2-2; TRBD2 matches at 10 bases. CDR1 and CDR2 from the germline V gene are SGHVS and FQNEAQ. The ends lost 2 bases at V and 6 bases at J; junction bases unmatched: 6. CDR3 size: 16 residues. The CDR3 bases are TGTGCCAGCAGCTTAAGGCTAGCGGGAGATGCCGGGGAGCTGTTTTTT. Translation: CASSLRLAGDAGELFF. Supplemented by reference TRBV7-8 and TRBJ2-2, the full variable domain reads GAGVSQSPRYKVAKRGQDVALRCDPISGHVSLFWYQQALGQGPEFLTYFQNEAQLDKSGLPSDRFFAERPEGSVSTLKIQRTQQEDSAVYLCASSLRLAGDAGELFFGEGSRLTVL.

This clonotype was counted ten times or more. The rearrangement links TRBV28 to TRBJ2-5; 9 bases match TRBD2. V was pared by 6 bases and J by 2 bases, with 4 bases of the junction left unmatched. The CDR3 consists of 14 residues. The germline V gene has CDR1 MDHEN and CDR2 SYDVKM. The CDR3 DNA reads TGTGCCAGCAGAAGACTAGCGGCACAAGAGACCCAGTACTTC. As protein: CASRRLAAQETQYF.

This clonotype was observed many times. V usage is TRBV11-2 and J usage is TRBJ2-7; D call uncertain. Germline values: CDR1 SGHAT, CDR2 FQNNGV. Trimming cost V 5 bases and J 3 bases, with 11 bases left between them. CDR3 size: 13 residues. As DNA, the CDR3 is TGTGCCAGCAGCCGAGTACGGTTCTACGAGCAGTACTTC. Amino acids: CASSRVRFYEQYF.

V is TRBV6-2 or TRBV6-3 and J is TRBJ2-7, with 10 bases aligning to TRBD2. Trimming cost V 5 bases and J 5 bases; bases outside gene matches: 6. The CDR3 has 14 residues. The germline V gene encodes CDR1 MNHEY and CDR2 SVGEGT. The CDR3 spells CASSNLAGVDEQYF. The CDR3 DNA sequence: TGTGCCAGCAGTAACCTAGCGGGAGTCGACGAGCAGTACTTC.

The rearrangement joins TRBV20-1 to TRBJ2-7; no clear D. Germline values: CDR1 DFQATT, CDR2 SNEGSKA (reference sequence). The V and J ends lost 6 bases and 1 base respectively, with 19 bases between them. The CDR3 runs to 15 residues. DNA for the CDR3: TGCAGTGCCGAAAGAGGCCCTTTTAGATCCTACGAGCAGTACTTC. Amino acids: CSAERGPFRSYEQYF.

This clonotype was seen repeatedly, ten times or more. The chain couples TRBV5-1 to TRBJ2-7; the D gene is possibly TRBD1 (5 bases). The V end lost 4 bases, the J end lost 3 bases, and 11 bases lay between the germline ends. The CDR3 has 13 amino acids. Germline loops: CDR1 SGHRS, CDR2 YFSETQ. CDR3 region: CASSPTENYEQYF. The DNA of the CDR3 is TGCGCCAGCAGCCCGACAGAGAACTACGAGCAGTACTTC.

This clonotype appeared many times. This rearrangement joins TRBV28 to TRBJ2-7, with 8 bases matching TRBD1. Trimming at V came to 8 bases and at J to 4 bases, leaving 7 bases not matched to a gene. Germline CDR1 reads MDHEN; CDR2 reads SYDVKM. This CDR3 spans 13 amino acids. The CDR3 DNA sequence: TGTGCCAGCGGCCCAGGGGGCGCGTACGAGCAGTACTTC. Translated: CASGPGGAYEQYF.

The CDR3 DNA reads TGTGCCAGCAGTCAAGACAGGGGGGATACGCAGTATTTT. It is translated as CASSQDRGDTQYF. The chain has TRBV2 and TRBJ2-3; 9 nucleotides align to TRBD1. This CDR3 comprises 13 residues. Germline V gene data show CDR1 as SNHLY and CDR2 as FYNNEI. With 5 bases clipped from V and 6 bases from J, the junction kept 3 bases outside the gene matches.

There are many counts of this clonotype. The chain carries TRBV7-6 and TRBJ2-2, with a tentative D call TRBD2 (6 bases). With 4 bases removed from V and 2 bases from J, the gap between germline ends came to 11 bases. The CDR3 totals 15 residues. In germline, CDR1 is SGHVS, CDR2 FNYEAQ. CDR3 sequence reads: CASSSWDLNTGELFF. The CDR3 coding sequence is TGTGCCAGCAGCTCTTGGGACTTAAACACCGGGGAGCTGTTTTTT.

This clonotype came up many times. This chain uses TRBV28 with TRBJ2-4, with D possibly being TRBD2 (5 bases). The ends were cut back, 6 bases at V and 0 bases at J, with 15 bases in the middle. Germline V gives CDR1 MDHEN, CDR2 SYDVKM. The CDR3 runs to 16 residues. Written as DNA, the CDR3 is TGTGCCAGCAGACCTCCCCCAGGACTAGCCAAAAACATTCAGTACTTC. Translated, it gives CASRPPPGLAKNIQYF.

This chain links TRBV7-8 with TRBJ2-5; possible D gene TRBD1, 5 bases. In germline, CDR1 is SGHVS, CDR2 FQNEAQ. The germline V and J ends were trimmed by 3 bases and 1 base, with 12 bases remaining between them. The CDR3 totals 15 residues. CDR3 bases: TGTGCCAGCAGCTTGCAGGGCCTATTCCAAGAGACCCAGTACTTC. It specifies CASSLQGLFQETQYF. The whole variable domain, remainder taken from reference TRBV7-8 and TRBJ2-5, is GAGVSQSPRYKVAKRGQDVALRCDPISGHVSLFWYQQALGQGPEFLTYFQNEAQLDKSGLPSDRFFAERPEGSVSTLKIQRTQQEDSAVYLCASSLQGLFQETQYFGPGTRLLVL.

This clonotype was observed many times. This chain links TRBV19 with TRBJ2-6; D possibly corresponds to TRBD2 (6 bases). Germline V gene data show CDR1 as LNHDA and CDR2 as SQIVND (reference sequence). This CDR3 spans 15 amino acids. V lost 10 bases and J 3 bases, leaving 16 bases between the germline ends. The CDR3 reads CATSVVGLGANVLTF. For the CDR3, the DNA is TGTGCCACCTCAGTGGTGGGACTTGGGGCCAACGTCCTGACTTTC.

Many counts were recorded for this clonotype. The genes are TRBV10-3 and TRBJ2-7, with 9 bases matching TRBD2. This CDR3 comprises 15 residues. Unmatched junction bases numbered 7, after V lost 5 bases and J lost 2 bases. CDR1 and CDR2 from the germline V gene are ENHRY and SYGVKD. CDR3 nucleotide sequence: TGTGCCATCAGTAACTCTAGCGGGACCCCCTACGAGCAGTACTTC. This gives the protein CAISNSSGTPYEQYF.

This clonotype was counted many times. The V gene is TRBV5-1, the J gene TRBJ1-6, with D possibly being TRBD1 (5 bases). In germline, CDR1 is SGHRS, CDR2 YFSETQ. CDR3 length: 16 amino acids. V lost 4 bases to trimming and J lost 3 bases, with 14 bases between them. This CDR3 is CASSLTTDVYNSPLHF. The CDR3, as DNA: TGCGCCAGCAGCCTGACGACAGACGTCTATAATTCACCCCTCCACTTT.

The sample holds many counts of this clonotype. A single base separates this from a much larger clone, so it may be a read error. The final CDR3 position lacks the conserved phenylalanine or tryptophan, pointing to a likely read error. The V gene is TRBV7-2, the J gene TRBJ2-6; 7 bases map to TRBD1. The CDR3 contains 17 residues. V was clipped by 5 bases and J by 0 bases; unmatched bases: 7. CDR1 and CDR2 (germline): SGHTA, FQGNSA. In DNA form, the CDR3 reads TGTGCCAGCAGCCCAGCGACAGGGTACTCTGGGGCCAACGTCCTGACTCTC. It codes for CASSPATGYSGANVLTL.

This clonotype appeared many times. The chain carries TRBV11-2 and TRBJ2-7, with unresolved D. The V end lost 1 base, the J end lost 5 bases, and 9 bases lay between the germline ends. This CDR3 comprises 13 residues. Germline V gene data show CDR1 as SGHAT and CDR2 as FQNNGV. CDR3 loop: CASSLVPQHEQYF. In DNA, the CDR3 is TGTGCCAGCAGCTTAGTGCCTCAGCACGAGCAGTACTTC.

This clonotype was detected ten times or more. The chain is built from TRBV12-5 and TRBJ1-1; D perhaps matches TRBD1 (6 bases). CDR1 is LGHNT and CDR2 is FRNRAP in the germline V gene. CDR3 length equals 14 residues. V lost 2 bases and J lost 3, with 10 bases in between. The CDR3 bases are TGTGCTAGTGGTTTGCTTGGGGGCCACACTGAAGCTTTCTTT. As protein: CASGLLGGHTEAFF.

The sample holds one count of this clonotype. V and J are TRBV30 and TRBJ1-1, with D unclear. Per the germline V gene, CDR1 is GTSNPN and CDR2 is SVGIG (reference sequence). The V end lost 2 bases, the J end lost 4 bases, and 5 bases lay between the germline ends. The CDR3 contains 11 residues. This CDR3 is CAWSQPTEAFF. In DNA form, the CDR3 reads TGTGCCTGGAGTCAACCCACTGAAGCTTTCTTT.

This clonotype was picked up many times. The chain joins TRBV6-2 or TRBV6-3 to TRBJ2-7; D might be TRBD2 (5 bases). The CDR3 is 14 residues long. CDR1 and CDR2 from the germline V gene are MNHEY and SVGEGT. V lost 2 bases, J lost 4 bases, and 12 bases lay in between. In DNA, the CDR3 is TGTGCCAGCAGTTACCCGACGTCGGGGTACGAGCAGTACTTC. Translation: CASSYPTSGYEQYF.

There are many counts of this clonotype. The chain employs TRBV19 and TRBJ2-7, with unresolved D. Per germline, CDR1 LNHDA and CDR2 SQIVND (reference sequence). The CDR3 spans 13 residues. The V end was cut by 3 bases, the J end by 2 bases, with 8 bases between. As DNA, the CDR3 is TGTGCCAGTAGTATCCCTGGAACCTACGAGCAGTACTTC. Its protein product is CASSIPGTYEQYF.

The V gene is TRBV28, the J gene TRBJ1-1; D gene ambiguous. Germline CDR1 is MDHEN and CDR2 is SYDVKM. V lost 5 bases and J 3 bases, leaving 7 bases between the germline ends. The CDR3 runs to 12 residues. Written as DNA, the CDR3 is TGTGCCAGCAGTCTCCAAGACACTGAAGCTTTCTTT. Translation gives CASSLQDTEAFF.

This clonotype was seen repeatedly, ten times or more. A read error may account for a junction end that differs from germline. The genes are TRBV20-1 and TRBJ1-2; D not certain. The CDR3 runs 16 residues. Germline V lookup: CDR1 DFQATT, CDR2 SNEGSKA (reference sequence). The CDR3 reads CSAPQTLRVANYGYAF. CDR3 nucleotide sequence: TGCAGTGCCCCCCAAACCCTGAGGGTCGCTAACTATGGCTACGCCTTC.

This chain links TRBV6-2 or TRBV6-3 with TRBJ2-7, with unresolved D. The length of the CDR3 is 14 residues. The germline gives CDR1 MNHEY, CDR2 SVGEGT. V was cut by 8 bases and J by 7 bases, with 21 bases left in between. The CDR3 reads CASDRPPQVPEQYF. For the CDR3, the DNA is TGTGCCAGCGATCGGCCCCCCCAGGTCCCGGAGCAGTACTTC.

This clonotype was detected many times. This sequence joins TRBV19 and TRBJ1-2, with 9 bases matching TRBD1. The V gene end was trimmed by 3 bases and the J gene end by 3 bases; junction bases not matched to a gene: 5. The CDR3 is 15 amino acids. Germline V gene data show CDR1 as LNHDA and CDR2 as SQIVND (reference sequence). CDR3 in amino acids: CASSMRDRDHYGYTF. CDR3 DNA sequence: TGTGCCAGTAGTATGCGGGACAGGGATCACTATGGCTACACCTTC.

CDR3 loop: CATWPSGQGASEAFF. The CDR3 DNA is TGTGCCACCTGGCCCTCCGGACAGGGGGCGTCTGAAGCTTTCTTT. The chain couples TRBV19 to TRBJ1-1, with 11 nucleotides matching TRBD1. CDR1 LNHDA and CDR2 SQIVND come from the germline V gene (reference sequence). V gave up 10 bases and J gave up 6 bases; unmatched junction bases: 13. This CDR3 region has 15 residues.

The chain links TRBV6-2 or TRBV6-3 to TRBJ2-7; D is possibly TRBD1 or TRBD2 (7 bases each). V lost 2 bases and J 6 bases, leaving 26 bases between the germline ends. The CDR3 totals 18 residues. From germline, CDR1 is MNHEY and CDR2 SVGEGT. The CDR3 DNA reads TGTGCCAGCAGTTACCGGAGGGGGCGGGAGCCTTCTCTCTTCGAGCAGTACTTC. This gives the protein CASSYRRGREPSLFEQYF.

The CDR3 here is CASSNREGTYEQYF. The CDR3 bases are TGTGCCAGTAGTAATCGGGAAGGAACATACGAGCAGTACTTC. The chain couples TRBV19 to TRBJ2-7, with D perhaps TRBD2 (5 bases). Trimming took 4 bases from V and 4 from J, leaving 14 bases between them. The CDR3 is 14 residues long. Germline CDR1 and CDR2: LNHDA and SQIVND (reference sequence).